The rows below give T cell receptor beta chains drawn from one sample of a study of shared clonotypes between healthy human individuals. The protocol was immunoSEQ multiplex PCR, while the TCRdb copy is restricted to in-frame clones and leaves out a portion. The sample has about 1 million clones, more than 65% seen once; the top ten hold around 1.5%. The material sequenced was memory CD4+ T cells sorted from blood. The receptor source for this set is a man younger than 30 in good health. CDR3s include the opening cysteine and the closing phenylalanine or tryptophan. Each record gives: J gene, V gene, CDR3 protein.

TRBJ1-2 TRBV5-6 CASSMGAGAPYGYTF
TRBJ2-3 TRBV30 CAWSPPRTFTDTQYF
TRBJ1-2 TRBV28 CASWSGLRYGYTF
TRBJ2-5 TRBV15 CATSRDIETQYF
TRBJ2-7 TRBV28 CASSDPGQGGSYEQYF
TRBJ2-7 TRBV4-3 CASSHGLAGRYEQYF
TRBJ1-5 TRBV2 CASCRQKNQPQHF
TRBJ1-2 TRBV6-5 CASSYSPEGIVGF
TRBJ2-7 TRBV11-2 CASSTGQVSYEQYF
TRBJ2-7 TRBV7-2 CASSSWQASLEQYF
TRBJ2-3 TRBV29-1 CSVEEVESGTQYF
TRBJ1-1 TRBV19 CASSINRNRGDEAFF
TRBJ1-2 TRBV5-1 CASSLDRADYGYTF
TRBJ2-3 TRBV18 CASSPRAGTDTQYF
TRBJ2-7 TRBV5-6 CASSPLAGHGTYEQYF
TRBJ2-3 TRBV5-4 CASSTGDFTDTQYF
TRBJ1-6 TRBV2 CASSLTGANNSPLHF
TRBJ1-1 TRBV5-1 CASSSTQGNTEAFF
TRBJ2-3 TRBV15 CATSSHSSGGTDTQYF
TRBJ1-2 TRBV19 CASSGARGLSGYTF
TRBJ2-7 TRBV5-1 CASSLESPGQGLPYEQYF
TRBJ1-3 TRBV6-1 CASSPGGSGNTIYF
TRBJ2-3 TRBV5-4 CASSSLVGAFTDTQYF